The 23 T cell receptor beta chains reported below all come from one sample, sequenced in a study of CD4 T cells in relation to SARS-CoV-2 and coronaviruses. TCRdb's table, derived via immunoSEQ multiplex PCR, lists solely in-frame clones and lacks some. Among under 70,000 clones listed, 70% to 90% were seen once. Unexposed donor CD4+ T cells date from about 2011-2018, before the COVID-19 pandemic. Sample: memory CD4+ T cells from PBMCs. The receptors originated from a human donor in good health.

This sequence joins TRBV18 and TRBJ1-4; 7 positions match TRBD1. Germline V gene data show CDR1 as KGHSH and CDR2 as LQKENI. Losses at the gene ends were 4 bases for V and 0 bases for J; bases not matched to a gene: 5. CDR3 length: 16 amino acids. CDR3 amino acids: CASSLTGEATNEKLFF. The CDR3 DNA is TGTGCCAGCTCACTCACAGGGGAAGCAACTAATGAAAAACTGTTTTTT.

In its sample, this clone was seen a few times. The chain couples TRBV28 to TRBJ1-5; D perhaps matches TRBD1 (5 bases). CDR1 and CDR2 (germline): MDHEN, SYDVKM. The length of the CDR3 is 15 residues. V gave up 6 bases and J gave up 2 bases, with 14 bases separating them. The CDR3 is CASSLGARGNQPQHF. DNA for the CDR3: TGTGCCAGCAGCCTAGGGGCGAGGGGCAATCAGCCCCAGCATTTT.

This clone was seen just once. This chain connects TRBV5-4 to TRBJ2-7; 9 nucleotides line up with TRBD2. J was trimmed by 5 bases and V by 4 bases; bases with no gene match: 7. This CDR3 has 14 amino acids. Germline CDR1 and CDR2: SGHNT and YYREEE (reference sequence). Written as DNA, the CDR3 is TGTGCCAGCAGCCCGGGGGGCGGGAGGGACGAGCAGTACTTC. Translated: CASSPGGGRDEQYF.

This chain links TRBV11-2 with TRBJ1-6; D ambiguous. The V gene lost 0 bases and the J gene lost 5 bases, with 8 bases spanning the gap. This CDR3 is 15 amino acids long. CDR1 is SGHAT, CDR2 FQNNGV, per germline. In nucleotides, the CDR3 is TGTGCCAGCAGCTTAGAAGGAGTTAATAATTCACCCCTCCACTTT. This encodes CASSLEGVNNSPLHF.

The V gene is TRBV5-1, the J gene TRBJ2-1; 7 bases are a match to TRBD1. CDR3 length: 14 amino acids. J was trimmed by 10 bases and V by 3 bases; bases with no gene match: 10. Per germline, CDR1 SGHRS and CDR2 YFSETQ. Written as DNA, the CDR3 is TGCGCCAGCAGCTCGGGACAGCCCACAGGCGAGCAGTTCTTC. It codes for CASSSGQPTGEQFF. The full variable domain, in which reference TRBV5-1 and TRBJ2-1 provide the parts outside the CDR3, is KAGVTQTPRYLIKTRGQQVTLSCSPISGHRSVSWYQQTPGQGLQFLFEYFSETQRNKGNFPGRFSGRQFSNSRSEMNVSTLELGDSALYLCASSSGQPTGEQFFGPGTRLTVL.

The chain carries TRBV7-9 and TRBJ2-1; 11 nucleotides line up with TRBD1. Per germline, CDR1 SEHNR and CDR2 FQNEAQ (reference sequence). The CDR3 covers 15 residues. Unmatched junction bases numbered 9, after V lost 6 bases and J lost 8 bases. The CDR3 DNA reads TGTGCCAGCAGACCCGGGACAGGGGGGTTTGATGAGCAGTTCTTC. Its protein product is CASRPGTGGFDEQFF.

The J gene is TRBJ1-1, the V gene TRBV25-1; D is unclear. CDR1 and CDR2 (germline): MGHDK, SYGVNS. Trimming shortened V by 1 base and J by 6 bases, and 12 bases separated the two germline ends. This CDR3 is built from 14 residues. The CDR3 here is CASSELDRTAEAFF. The CDR3 coding sequence is TGTGCCAGCAGTGAATTAGACCGTACGGCTGAAGCTTTCTTT.

The rearrangement uses TRBV14 and TRBJ2-1; TRBD2 aligns across 11 bases. Germline assignment: CDR1 SGHDN and CDR2 FVKESK. Trimming took 2 bases from V and 6 from J; bases not matched to a gene: 3. The CDR3 length is 15 residues. The CDR3 here is CASSQTSGRLNEQFF. In nucleotides, the CDR3 is TGTGCCAGCAGCCAAACTAGCGGGAGACTCAATGAGCAGTTCTTC.

The rearrangement uses TRBV9 and TRBJ2-7; D might be TRBD1 (5 bases). V dropped 3 bases and J dropped 0 bases, with 13 bases sitting between them. The germline CDR1 and CDR2 sequences are SGDLS and YYNGEE. This CDR3 comprises 15 residues. Written as DNA, the CDR3 is TGTGCCAGCAGCGAGCCCCGGACATACTCCTACGAGCAGTACTTC. This translates into CASSEPRTYSYEQYF.

The V call is TRBV7-3, the J call TRBJ2-1; 15 positions match TRBD2. CDR3 size: 18 residues. J gave up 7 bases and V 0 bases, and 7 bases lay outside the gene matches. CDR1 SGHTA and CDR2 FQGTGA come from the germline V gene. DNA of the CDR3: TGTGCCAGCAGCTTAACGGGACTAGCGGGAGGTAGCAAAAATGAGCAGTTCTTC. Its protein product is CASSLTGLAGGSKNEQFF.

This clone showed up just a few times. The V and J genes are TRBV2 and TRBJ2-2; D is undetermined. The CDR3 length is 13 residues. Deletions cut 4 bases from V and 3 bases from J, with 6 bases between. Germline loops: CDR1 SNHLY, CDR2 FYNNEI. Here the CDR3 DNA reads TGTGCCAGCAGTGTGTGGGACACCGGGGAGCTGTTTTTT. Amino acids: CASSVWDTGELFF.

The V and J genes are TRBV6-5 and TRBJ1-1; D may be TRBD1 (6 bases). V lost 2 bases and J lost 0, with 10 bases in between. Germline CDR1 MNHEY, CDR2 SVGAGI. The CDR3 is 15 amino acids. The DNA of the CDR3 is TGTGCCAGCAGTTACGTGGGGGCCCTGAACACTGAAGCTTTCTTT. Protein: CASSYVGALNTEAFF.

The chain employs TRBV27 and TRBJ1-2; 10 nucleotides align to TRBD1. Unmatched junction bases numbered 7, after V lost 6 bases and J lost 6 bases. Germline V CDR1 and CDR2: MNHEY, SMNVEV (reference sequence). The CDR3 runs 14 residues. The chain's CDR3 is CASRTGTGDHGYTF. CDR3 bases: TGTGCCAGCAGGACCGGGACAGGGGACCATGGCTACACCTTC.

This clone was seen just once. The chain recombines TRBV5-1 with TRBJ2-6; D not certain. CDR3 size: 18 residues. Trimming pared 1 base from V and 6 bases from J, leaving 20 bases between. Germline assignment: CDR1 SGHRS and CDR2 YFSETQ. The CDR3 loop is CASSLTFPTRAEANVLTF. The DNA of the CDR3 is TGCGCCAGCAGCTTGACGTTCCCCACCCGAGCTGAGGCCAACGTCCTGACTTTC.

The rearrangement joins TRBV7-9 to TRBJ1-2; the D is unclear. CDR3 length: 14 amino acids. Germline V CDR1 and CDR2: SEHNR, FQNEAQ (reference sequence). The V end was cut by 0 bases, the J end by 4 bases, with 9 bases between. Written as DNA, the CDR3 is TGTGCCAGCAGCTTAGCGTCCGTGCTCTATGGCTACACCTTC. Translated, it gives CASSLASVLYGYTF.

The chain joins TRBV6-1 to TRBJ1-6; TRBD1 agrees at 10 bases. V shed 2 bases, J shed 6 bases, and the junction held 7 bases outside the gene matches. The CDR3 is made up of 17 amino acids. Germline V gene sequence: CDR1 MNHNS, CDR2 SASEGT. CDR3: CASSERAGTGANSPLHF. CDR3 sequence (DNA): TGTGCCAGCAGTGAAAGGGCCGGGACAGGGGCTAATTCACCCCTCCACTTT.

This clone was seen a handful of times. V gene TRBV2 combines with J gene TRBJ1-2; D is unresolved. This CDR3 is built from 13 residues. Trimming pared 6 bases from V and 5 bases from J, leaving 13 bases between. Per the germline V gene, CDR1 is SNHLY and CDR2 is FYNNEI. The chain's CDR3 is CASRTSGQYGYTF. The CDR3 DNA sequence: TGTGCCAGCAGGACCTCCGGGCAGTATGGCTACACCTTC.

This clone was picked up one time. This chain connects TRBV7-9 to TRBJ2-7; TRBD2 aligns across 7 bases. V lost 1 base to trimming and J lost 10 bases; unmatched junction nucleotides: 13. Germline values: CDR1 SEHNR, CDR2 FQNEAQ (reference sequence). The CDR3 runs to 15 residues. Written as DNA, the CDR3 is TGTGCCAGCAGCTTAGGGGGGGGTAGCGCCGGATCACAGTACTTC. Residues: CASSLGGGSAGSQYF.

The CDR3 coding sequence is TGTGCCAGCAGTGAAGCGCCGTCGGCAGGGGAAGGCGGGGAGCTGTTTTTT. It translates to CASSEAPSAGEGGELFF. V usage is TRBV6-1 and J usage is TRBJ2-2; a weak D match, TRBD1 (6 bases). Deletions cut 0 bases from V and 7 bases from J, with 18 bases between. The CDR3 spans 17 residues. CDR1 and CDR2 (germline): MNHNS, SASEGT.

This chain joins TRBV6-5 and TRBJ1-5; 7 nucleotides agree with TRBD1. Germline V gene lookup returns CDR1 MNHEY and CDR2 SVGAGI. The CDR3 sequence is 14 residues long. Trimming took 6 bases from V and 3 from J; bases not matched to a gene: 5. The CDR3 DNA reads TGTGCCAGCAGCCCGGACAGGCACAATCAGCCCCAGCATTTT. Translating it yields CASSPDRHNQPQHF.

The chain recombines TRBV10-3 with TRBJ2-7; the D is unclear. V lost 8 bases, J lost 1 base, and 15 bases lay in between. There are 14 residues in the CDR3. In germline, CDR1 is ENHRY, CDR2 SYGVKD. The CDR3, as DNA: TGTGCCATCCGTGTCGAAATGGGGTCCTACGAGCAGTACTTC. Protein product: CAIRVEMGSYEQYF.

V is TRBV28 and J is TRBJ2-2; D remains unclear. The germline V gene has CDR1 MDHEN and CDR2 SYDVKM. V lost 6 bases, J lost 2 bases, and 16 bases lay in between. The CDR3 has 16 residues. This CDR3 reads CASSPPGSGNTGELFF. CDR3 sequence (DNA): TGTGCCAGCAGCCCCCCAGGATCGGGTAACACCGGGGAGCTGTTTTTT.

This clone showed up just once. The chain is built from TRBV7-7 and TRBJ2-3; TRBD1 agrees at 10 bases. Trimming took 3 bases from V and 6 from J; bases not matched to a gene: 0. Germline V gene lookup returns CDR1 SSHAT and CDR2 FNYEAQ (reference sequence). This CDR3 is built from 13 residues. The CDR3 bases are TGTGCCAGCAGCTTGGGACAGGGGGATACGCAGTATTTT. Amino acid sequence: CASSLGQGDTQYF.